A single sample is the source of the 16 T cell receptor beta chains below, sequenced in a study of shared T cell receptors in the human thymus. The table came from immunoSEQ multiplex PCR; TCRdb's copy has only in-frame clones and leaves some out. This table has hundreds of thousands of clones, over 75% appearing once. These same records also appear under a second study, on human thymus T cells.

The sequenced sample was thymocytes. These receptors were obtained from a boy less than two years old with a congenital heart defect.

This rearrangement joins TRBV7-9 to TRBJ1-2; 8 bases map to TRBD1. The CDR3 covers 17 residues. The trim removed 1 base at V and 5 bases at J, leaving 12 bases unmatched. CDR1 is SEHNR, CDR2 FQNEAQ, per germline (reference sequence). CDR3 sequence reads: CASSLVALDRAGYGYTF. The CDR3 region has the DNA TGTGCCAGCAGCTTAGTCGCCCTGGACAGGGCTGGATATGGCTACACCTTC.

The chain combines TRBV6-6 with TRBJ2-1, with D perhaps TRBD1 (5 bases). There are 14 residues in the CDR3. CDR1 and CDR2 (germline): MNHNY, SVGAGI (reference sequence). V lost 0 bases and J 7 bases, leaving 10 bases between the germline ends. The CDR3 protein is CASSYSRVPNEQFF. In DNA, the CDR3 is TGTGCCAGCAGTTACTCCAGGGTCCCGAATGAGCAGTTCTTC.

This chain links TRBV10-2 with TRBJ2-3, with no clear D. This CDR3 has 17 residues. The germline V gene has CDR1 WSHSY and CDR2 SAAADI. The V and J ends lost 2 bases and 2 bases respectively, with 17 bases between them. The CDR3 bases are TGCGCCAGCAGTGAGCCCCCGACTCGTTATATCACAGATACGCAGTATTTT. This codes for CASSEPPTRYITDTQYF.

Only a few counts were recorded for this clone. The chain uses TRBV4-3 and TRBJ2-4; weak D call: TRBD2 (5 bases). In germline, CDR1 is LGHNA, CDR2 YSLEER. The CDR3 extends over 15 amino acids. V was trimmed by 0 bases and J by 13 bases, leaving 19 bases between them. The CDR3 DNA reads TGCGCCAGCAGCCAAGAAAGGACTCCGAAGGCATCGCAGTACTTC. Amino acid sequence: CASSQERTPKASQYF.

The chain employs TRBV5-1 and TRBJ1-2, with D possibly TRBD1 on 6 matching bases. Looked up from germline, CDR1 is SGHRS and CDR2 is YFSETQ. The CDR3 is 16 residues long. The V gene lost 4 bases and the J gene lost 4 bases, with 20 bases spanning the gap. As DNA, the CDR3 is TGCGCCAGCAGCCTTGGGGGGGCGGGCTCAGGCTATGGCTACACCTTC. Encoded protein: CASSLGGAGSGYGYTF.

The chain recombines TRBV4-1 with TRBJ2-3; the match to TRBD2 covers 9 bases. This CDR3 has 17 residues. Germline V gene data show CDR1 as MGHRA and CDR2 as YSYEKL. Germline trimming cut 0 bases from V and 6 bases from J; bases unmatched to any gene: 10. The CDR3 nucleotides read TGCGCCAGCAGCCAAGATCGGCGCGGGGGGGCAAGGGATACGCAGTATTTT. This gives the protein CASSQDRRGGARDTQYF.

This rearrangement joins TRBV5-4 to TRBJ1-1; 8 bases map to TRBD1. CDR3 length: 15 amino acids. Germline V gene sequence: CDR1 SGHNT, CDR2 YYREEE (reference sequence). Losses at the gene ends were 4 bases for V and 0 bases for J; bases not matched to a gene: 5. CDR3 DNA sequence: TGTGCCAGCAGCACTCGGACAGGGATGAACACTGAAGCTTTCTTT. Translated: CASSTRTGMNTEAFF.

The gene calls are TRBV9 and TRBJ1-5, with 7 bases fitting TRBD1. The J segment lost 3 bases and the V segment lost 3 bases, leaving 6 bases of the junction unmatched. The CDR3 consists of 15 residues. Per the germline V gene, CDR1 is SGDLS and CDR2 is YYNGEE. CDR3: CASSAQGDANQPQHF. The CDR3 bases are TGTGCCAGCAGCGCCCAGGGGGACGCCAATCAGCCCCAGCATTTT.

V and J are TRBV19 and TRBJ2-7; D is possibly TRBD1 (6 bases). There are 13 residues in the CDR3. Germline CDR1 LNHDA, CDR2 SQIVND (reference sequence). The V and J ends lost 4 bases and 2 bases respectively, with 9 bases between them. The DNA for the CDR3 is TGTGCCAGTAGTACCCGGACAGCCTACGAGCAGTACTTC. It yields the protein CASSTRTAYEQYF.

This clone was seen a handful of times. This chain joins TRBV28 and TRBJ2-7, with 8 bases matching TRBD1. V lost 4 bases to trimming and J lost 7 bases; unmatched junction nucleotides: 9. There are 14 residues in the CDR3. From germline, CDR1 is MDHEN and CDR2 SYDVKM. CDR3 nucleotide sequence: TGTGCCAGCAGTTCCCGGGACAGGCGTCGAGAGCAGTACTTC. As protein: CASSSRDRRREQYF.

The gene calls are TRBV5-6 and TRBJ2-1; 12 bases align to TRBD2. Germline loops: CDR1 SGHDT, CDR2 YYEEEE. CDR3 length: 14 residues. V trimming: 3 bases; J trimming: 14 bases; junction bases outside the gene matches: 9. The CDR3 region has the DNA TGTGCCAGCAGCTCGGGACTAGCGGGCCCCCGGGAGTTCTTC. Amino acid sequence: CASSSGLAGPREFF.

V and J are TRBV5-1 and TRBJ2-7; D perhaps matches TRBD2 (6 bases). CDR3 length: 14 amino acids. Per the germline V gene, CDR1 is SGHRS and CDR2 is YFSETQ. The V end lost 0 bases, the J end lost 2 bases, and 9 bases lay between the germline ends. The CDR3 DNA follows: TGCGCCAGCAGCTTGGGGGACTTAACCTACGAGCAGTACTTC. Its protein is CASSLGDLTYEQYF. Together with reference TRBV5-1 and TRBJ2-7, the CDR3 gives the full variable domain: KAGVTQTPRYLIKTRGQQVTLSCSPISGHRSVSWYQQTPGQGLQFLFEYFSETQRNKGNFPGRFSGRQFSNSRSEMNVSTLELGDSALYLCASSLGDLTYEQYFGPGTRLTVT.

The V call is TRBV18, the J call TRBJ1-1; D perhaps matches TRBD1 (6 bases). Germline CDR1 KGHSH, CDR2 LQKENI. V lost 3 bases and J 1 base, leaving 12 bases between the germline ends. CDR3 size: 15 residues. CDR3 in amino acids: CASSPLGHTNTEAFF. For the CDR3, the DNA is TGTGCCAGCTCACCGCTGGGACATACGAACACTGAAGCTTTCTTT. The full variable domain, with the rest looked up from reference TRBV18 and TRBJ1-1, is NAGVMQNPRHLVRRRGQEARLRCSPMKGHSHVYWYRQLPEEGLKFMVYLQKENIIDESGMPKERFSAEFPKEGPSILRIQQVVRGDSAAYFCASSPLGHTNTEAFFGQGTRLTVV.

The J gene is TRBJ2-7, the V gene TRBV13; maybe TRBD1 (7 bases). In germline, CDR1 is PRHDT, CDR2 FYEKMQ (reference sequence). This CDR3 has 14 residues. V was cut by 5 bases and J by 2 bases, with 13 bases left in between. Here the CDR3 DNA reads TGTGCCAGCAGCCAAGGAGGGGGCCCCTACGAGCAGTACTTC. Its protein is CASSQGGGPYEQYF.

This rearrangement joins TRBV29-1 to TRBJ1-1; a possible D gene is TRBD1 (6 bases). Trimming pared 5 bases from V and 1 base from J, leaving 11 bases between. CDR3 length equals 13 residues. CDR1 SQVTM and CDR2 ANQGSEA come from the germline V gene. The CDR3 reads CSVQWTANTEAFF. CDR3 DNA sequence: TGCAGCGTTCAATGGACAGCGAACACTGAAGCTTTCTTT.

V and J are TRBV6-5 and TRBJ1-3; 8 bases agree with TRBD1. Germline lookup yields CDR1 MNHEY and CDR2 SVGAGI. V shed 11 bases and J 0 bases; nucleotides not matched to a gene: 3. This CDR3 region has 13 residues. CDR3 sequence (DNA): TGTGCCGGACAGGGTAGCTCTGGAAACACCATATATTTT. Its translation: CAGQGSSGNTIYF.